These 21 T cell receptor beta chains share one sample of origin, sequenced in a study of spatial heterogeneity in lung cancer. TCRdb analysed the 5' RACE reads with MiXCR anew, one entry per CDR3 protein. The table records about 120,000 distinct CDR3 sequences, less than 15% of them present only once. Regarding time point: blood at routine non-recurrence follow-up after resection. Without sorting, whole RNA was sequenced from tumor, nontumor lung or frozen PBMC. Sequenced here: PBMCs, sampled at follow-up. Receptors were obtained from a male donor with early-stage non-small cell lung cancer.

The gene calls are TRBV4-1 and TRBJ2-4; D might be TRBD1 or TRBD2, each matching 6 bases. V lost 3 bases, J lost 10 bases, and 16 bases lay in between. The CDR3 covers 14 residues. Germline V gene data show CDR1 as MGHRA and CDR2 as YSYEKL. CDR3 coding DNA: TGCGCCAGCAGCCAGGAGGGGGACGCTAGGATTCAGTACTTC. This encodes CASSQEGDARIQYF.

At least ten counts were recorded for this clonotype. The chain has TRBV6-2 or TRBV6-3 and TRBJ1-5; D uncertain. The CDR3 is made up of 15 amino acids. Germline CDR1 reads MNHEY; CDR2 reads SVGEGT. V was cut by 6 bases and J by 5 bases, with 17 bases left in between. CDR3 sequence reads: CASRVGLPSDQPQHF. CDR3 DNA: TGTGCCAGCAGGGTAGGACTTCCGAGCGATCAGCCCCAGCATTTT.

This clonotype was picked up a small number of times. The chain uses TRBV27 and TRBJ2-7, with a weak D call TRBD2 (5 bases). Per the germline V gene, CDR1 is MNHEY and CDR2 is SMNVEV (reference sequence). This CDR3 spans 13 amino acids. The V and J ends lost 8 bases and 3 bases respectively, with 14 bases between them. The CDR3 coding sequence is TGTGCCAGCGGCCCCCGGGGATTCTACGAGCAGTACTTC. It encodes CASGPRGFYEQYF.

This chain links TRBV19 with TRBJ2-3, with D possibly called TRBD1 or TRBD2 (5 bases each). Trimming stripped 5 bases from V and 2 bases from J, with 20 bases between. The CDR3 runs 17 residues. The germline V gene has CDR1 LNHDA and CDR2 SQIVND (reference sequence). This CDR3 is CASSETGTTLVTDTQYF. The DNA of the CDR3 is TGTGCCAGTAGTGAGACCGGGACCACACTGGTCACAGATACGCAGTATTTT.

This clonotype was found a few times. The CDR3 protein is CASSQDGGRPTNEKLFF. The CDR3 coding sequence is TGTGCCAGCAGCCAAGATGGGGGCAGACCAACTAATGAAAAACTGTTTTTT. This sequence joins TRBV4-2 and TRBJ1-4, with D possibly TRBD1 on 6 matching bases. V lost 0 bases and J 0 bases, leaving 11 bases between the germline ends. The CDR3 length is 17 residues. The germline gives CDR1 LGHNA, CDR2 YNFKEQ.

There are a few counts of this clonotype. V and J are TRBV4-3 and TRBJ2-5; 14 bases agree with TRBD2. J was trimmed by 5 bases and V by 4 bases; bases with no gene match: 6. There are 16 residues in the CDR3. The V gene's germline CDR1 is LGHNA and CDR2 YSLEER. In DNA form, the CDR3 reads TGCGCCAGCAGCCGGACTAGCGGGGGGACCCCGGAGACCCAGTACTTC. Its protein product is CASSRTSGGTPETQYF.

This clonotype has ten or more counts. CDR3 DNA sequence: TGCGCCAGCAGCTTGGGTCGGGGGTTAGAGACCCAGTACTTC. This sequence encodes CASSLGRGLETQYF. The chain couples TRBV5-1 to TRBJ2-5, with a possible D match to TRBD2 (6 bases). V was clipped by 0 bases and J by 4 bases, with 10 bases between them. Germline V gives CDR1 SGHRS, CDR2 YFSETQ. The CDR3 has 14 residues. Full variable domain (rest looked up from reference TRBV5-1 and TRBJ2-5): KAGVTQTPRYLIKTRGQQVTLSCSPISGHRSVSWYQQTPGQGLQFLFEYFSETQRNKGNFPGRFSGRQFSNSRSEMNVSTLELGDSALYLCASSLGRGLETQYFGPGTRLLVL.

The V call is TRBV6-4, the J call TRBJ1-3, with D possibly matching TRBD1 (5 bases). The germline gives CDR1 MRHNA, CDR2 SNTAGT. This CDR3 spans 13 amino acids. V was trimmed by 3 bases and J by 2 bases, leaving 5 bases between them. The DNA for the CDR3 is TGTGCCAGCAGTGAGGGACCTGGAAACACCATATATTTT. This codes for CASSEGPGNTIYF.

This clonotype was observed a handful of times. The chain has TRBV20-1 and TRBJ2-3, with 8 bases lining up with TRBD2. Trimming cost V 3 bases and J 4 bases; bases outside gene matches: 3. Germline CDR1 reads DFQATT; CDR2 reads SNEGSKA (reference sequence). The CDR3 covers 13 residues. The CDR3 sequence: CSARGLVPDTQYF. The DNA for the CDR3 is TGCAGTGCTAGGGGACTAGTTCCAGATACGCAGTATTTT.

The chain employs TRBV7-9 and TRBJ2-2; no definite D call. The ends were cut back, 3 bases at V and 1 base at J, with 12 bases in the middle. CDR1 and CDR2 (germline): SEHNR, FQNEAQ (reference sequence). The CDR3 extends over 16 amino acids. The CDR3: CASSFTTPKNTGELFF. The CDR3 nucleotides are TGTGCCAGCAGCTTTACGACTCCCAAGAACACCGGGGAGCTGTTTTTT.

The chain joins TRBV11-2 to TRBJ1-5; no firm D call. Trimming pared 5 bases from V and 2 bases from J, leaving 10 bases between. Germline V gene data show CDR1 as SGHAT and CDR2 as FQNNGV. This CDR3 spans 14 amino acids. CDR3 sequence reads: CASSGEGGNQPQHF. The CDR3 DNA reads as TGTGCCAGCAGCGGAGAAGGAGGCAATCAGCCCCAGCATTTT.

This clonotype has at least ten counts. A read error may produce the germline difference seen at one junction end. The chain links TRBV3-1 to TRBJ1-1; D is undetermined. Germline V CDR1 and CDR2: LGHDT, YNNKEL (reference sequence). CDR3 length equals 11 residues. In DNA, the CDR3 is TGTGCCAGCAGCCAAGCCCAGACGCCCATTTTT. Amino acids: CASSQAQTPIF.

This clonotype was picked up a small number of times. This chain connects TRBV7-2 to TRBJ1-1; 7 nucleotides agree with TRBD1. Trimming at V came to 5 bases and at J to 3 bases, leaving 9 bases not matched to a gene. Germline V gene data show CDR1 as SGHTA and CDR2 as FQGNSA. The length of the CDR3 is 15 residues. The CDR3 region has the DNA TGTGCCAGCAGCCGGGACAGCCAAATATACACTGAAGCTTTCTTT. Translated, it gives CASSRDSQIYTEAFF.

This rearrangement joins TRBV7-6 to TRBJ1-6; D call uncertain. The CDR3 totals 14 residues. Germline-derived CDR1 and CDR2 are SGHVS and FNYEAQ. The ends were cut back, 0 bases at V and 7 bases at J, with 7 bases in the middle. CDR3 nucleotide sequence: TGTGCCAGCAGCTTAGCAGAAGGGAATTCACCCCTCCACTTT. Encoded protein: CASSLAEGNSPLHF.

This clonotype was recorded a few times. The chain uses TRBV10-3 and TRBJ1-2; 9 nucleotides align to TRBD1. CDR3 length equals 17 residues. The germline V gene has CDR1 ENHRY and CDR2 SYGVKD. V shed 4 bases and J 0 bases; nucleotides not matched to a gene: 9. CDR3 DNA: TGTGCCATCAGTGCCCCAGGACAGGGGATTACTAACTATGGCTACACCTTC. As protein: CAISAPGQGITNYGYTF.

In its sample, this clonotype was seen many times. The chain uses TRBV20-1 and TRBJ2-7; TRBD2 agrees at 9 bases. In germline, CDR1 is DFQATT, CDR2 SNEGSKA (reference sequence). V gave up 7 bases and J gave up 5 bases; unmatched junction bases: 3. The length of the CDR3 is 11 residues. DNA of the CDR3: TGCAGTGGGCGGGGGGGCCACGAGCAGTACTTC. This encodes CSGRGGHEQYF.

This clonotype was found many times. The chain links TRBV7-2 to TRBJ1-6, with D unresolved. V was pared by 1 base and J by 7 bases, with 11 bases between. CDR1 is SGHTA, CDR2 FQGNSA, per germline. The CDR3 is 15 residues long. The CDR3 nucleotides read TGTGCCAGCAGCTTAGGTGGCGCGGGAAATTCACCCCTCCACTTT. Its translation: CASSLGGAGNSPLHF. The full variable domain, rest sourced from reference TRBV7-2 and TRBJ1-6, is GAGVSQSPSNKVTEKGKDVELRCDPISGHTALYWYRQSLGQGLEFLIYFQGNSAPDKSGLPSDRFSAERTGGSVSTLTIQRTQQEDSAVYLCASSLGGAGNSPLHFGNGTRLTVT.

In this sample, this clonotype turned up a few times. The chain couples TRBV19 to TRBJ1-5; 11 bases match TRBD1. Per the germline V gene, CDR1 is LNHDA and CDR2 is SQIVND (reference sequence). The CDR3 extends over 16 amino acids. V shed 4 bases, J shed 7 bases, and the junction held 9 bases outside the gene matches. The CDR3: CASSNRDRGYRQPQHF. CDR3 DNA: TGTGCCAGTAGTAACCGGGACAGGGGGTACAGGCAGCCCCAGCATTTT.

Ten or more counts support this clonotype. The chain recombines TRBV5-5 with TRBJ1-1; D is unclear. Germline V gene sequence: CDR1 SGHKS, CDR2 YYEKEE (reference sequence). Trimming pared 1 base from V and 5 bases from J, leaving 12 bases between. The CDR3 is 14 amino acids. The CDR3 protein is CASSLSRWETEAFF. CDR3 sequence (DNA): TGTGCCAGCAGCTTGAGCAGGTGGGAGACTGAAGCTTTCTTT.

There are many counts of this clonotype. CDR3 DNA sequence: TGTGCCAGCAGCTCCGGGACAGGGGGCTATAATGAGCAGTTCTTC. This gives the protein CASSSGTGGYNEQFF. This rearrangement joins TRBV7-9 to TRBJ2-1; TRBD1 matches at 12 bases. The CDR3 contains 15 residues. The junction had 5 bases not matched to a gene; V was cut back by 4 bases and J by 7 bases. Germline V lookup: CDR1 SEHNR, CDR2 FQNEAQ (reference sequence).

The genes are TRBV6-2 or TRBV6-3 and TRBJ1-5; weak D call: TRBD1 (5 bases). Trimming stripped 5 bases from V and 0 bases from J, with 8 bases between. The CDR3 has 14 amino acids. Germline-derived CDR1 and CDR2 are MNHEY and SVGEGT. CDR3 nucleotide sequence: TGTGCCAGCAGTGCCGGGACTAGCAATCAGCCCCAGCATTTT. Translated: CASSAGTSNQPQHF.